The clone carrying this TCR beta chain occurred once. The antigen is not known. Assay: immunoSEQ multiplex PCR; the TCRdb copy retains only in-frame clones and omits some. The profile shows about 15,000 clones, 65% to 75% of them singletons. This entry belongs to a study of tumor-infiltrating lymphocytes in localized non-small cell lung cancer. The wider study: From each patient, both tumor and uninvolved lung, non-adjacent to tumor, were sampled.

V gave up 0 bases and J gave up 4 bases; unmatched junction bases: 6. The CDR3 is 15 amino acids. Looked up from germline, CDR1 is MNHNS and CDR2 is SASEGT. Overall study results and limits: Tumors had more T cell infiltration than uninvolved lung, per TCRbeta sequencing and CD3 counts. T-cell fraction did not differ between immunotypes IM1 and IM2. TCR sequencing covered a subset of patients with enough tissue.

The TCR was taken from a human donor with non-small cell lung cancer. V is TRBV6-1 and J is TRBJ2-7, with 7 bases that match TRBD1. The sequencing sample was made of uninvolved lung tissue not adjacent to the tumor. CDR3 nucleotides: TGTGCCAGCAGTGAAGCGGGGGACAGCGCTTACGAGCAGTACTTC. It is translated as CASSEAGDSAYEQYF.